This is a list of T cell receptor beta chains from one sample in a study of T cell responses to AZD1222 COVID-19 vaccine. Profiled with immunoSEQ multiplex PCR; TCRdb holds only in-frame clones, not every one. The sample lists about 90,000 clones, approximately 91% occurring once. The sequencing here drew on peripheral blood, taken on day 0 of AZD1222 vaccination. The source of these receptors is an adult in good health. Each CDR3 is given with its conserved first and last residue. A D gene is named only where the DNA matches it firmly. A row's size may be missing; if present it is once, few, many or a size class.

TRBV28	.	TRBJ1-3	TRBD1	CASSAYQGEIPRNTIYF	TGTGCCAGCAGTGCGTATCAGGGGGAGATTCCGAGAAACACCATATATTTT
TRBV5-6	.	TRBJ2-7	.	CASSDQWGRLSYEQYF	TGTGCCAGCAGCGATCAATGGGGGAGACTATCCTACGAGCAGTACTTC
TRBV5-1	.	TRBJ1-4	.	CASSYRGANEKLFF	TGCGCCAGCAGCTACCGGGGGGCTAATGAAAAACTGTTTTTT
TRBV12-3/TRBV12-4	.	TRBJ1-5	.	CASSQGDNQPQHF	TGTGCCAGCAGTCAAGGGGATAATCAGCCCCAGCATTTT
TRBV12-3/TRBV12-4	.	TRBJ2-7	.	CASSSSGSEYF	TGTGCCAGCAGCAGCTCCGGGAGTGAGTACTTC
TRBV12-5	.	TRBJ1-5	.	CASAQDINQPQHF	TGTGCTAGTGCCCAAGACATCAATCAGCCCCAGCATTTT
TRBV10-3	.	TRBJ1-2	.	CAISESTPSYGYTF	TGTGCCATCAGTGAGTCGACGCCGAGCTATGGCTACACCTTC
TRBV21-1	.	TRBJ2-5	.	CASSQETQYF	TGTGCCAGCAGCCAAGAGACCCAGTACTTC
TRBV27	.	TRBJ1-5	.	CASMDHYSNQPQHF	TGTGCCAGCATGGACCATTATAGCAATCAGCCCCAGCATTTT
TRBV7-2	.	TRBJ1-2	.	CASSFLAPGIGKTTYGYTF	TGTGCCAGCAGCTTCTTAGCCCCCGGCATTGGGAAGACTACCTATGGCTACACCTTC
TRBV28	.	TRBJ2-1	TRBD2	CASSSGTSGYNEQFF	TGTGCCAGCAGCTCCGGGACTAGCGGGTACAATGAGCAGTTCTTC
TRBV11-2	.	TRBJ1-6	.	CASSLDKQGNSPLHF	TGTGCCAGCAGCTTAGATAAACAGGGAAATTCACCCCTCCACTTT
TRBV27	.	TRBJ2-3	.	CASRSAPDTQYF	TGTGCCAGCAGATCCGCCCCGGATACGCAGTATTTT
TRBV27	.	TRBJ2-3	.	CASSLFGWDTDTQYF	TGTGCCAGCAGTCTATTTGGTTGGGACACAGATACGCAGTATTTT
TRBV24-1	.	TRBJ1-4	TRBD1	CATSTGGSGRLFF	TGTGCCACCAGCACAGGGGGCTCGGGAAGACTGTTTTTT
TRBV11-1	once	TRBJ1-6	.	CASSLSVDGSPLHF	TGTGCCAGCAGCTTATCGGTTGACGGTTCACCCCTCCACTTT
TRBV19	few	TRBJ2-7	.	CASSIAGNYEQYF	TGTGCCAGTAGTATTGCCGGGAACTACGAGCAGTACTTC
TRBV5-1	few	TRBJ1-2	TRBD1	CASSPGGGYGYTF	TGCGCCAGCAGCCCAGGGGGAGGCTATGGCTACACCTTC
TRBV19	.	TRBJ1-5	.	CASSGGNNQPQHF	TGTGCCAGTAGTGGGGGAAACAATCAGCCCCAGCATTTT
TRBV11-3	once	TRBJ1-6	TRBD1	CASSLRVEGQNNSPLHF	TGTGCCAGCAGCTTAAGGGTTGAGGGACAGAATAATTCACCCCTCCACTTT
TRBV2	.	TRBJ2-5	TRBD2	CASSETSGRAETQYF	TGTGCCAGCAGTGAAACTAGCGGGAGGGCCGAGACCCAGTACTTC
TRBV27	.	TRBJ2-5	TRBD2	CASSFASGSSETQYF	TGTGCCAGCAGTTTTGCTAGCGGGAGTTCAGAGACCCAGTACTTC
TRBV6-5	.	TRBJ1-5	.	CASSYSRGGPQPQHF	TGTGCCAGCAGTTACTCGAGGGGGGGCCCTCAGCCCCAGCATTTT
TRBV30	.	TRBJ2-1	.	CAWREGFYNEQFF	TGTGCCTGGAGGGAGGGCTTCTACAATGAGCAGTTCTTC
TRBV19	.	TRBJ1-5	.	CASSMWADRSNQPQHF	TGTGCCAGTAGTATGTGGGCCGACCGAAGCAATCAGCCCCAGCATTTT
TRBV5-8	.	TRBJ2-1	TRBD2	CASSLWLAGNEQFF	TGTGCCAGCAGCTTGTGGCTAGCGGGCAATGAGCAGTTCTTC
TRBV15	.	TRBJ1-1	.	CATSRDRGGTAEAFF	TGTGCCACCAGCAGAGATCGGGGGGGCACGGCTGAAGCTTTCTTT